The 14 T cell receptor beta chains below come from one sample, sequenced in a study of CD8+ T cells in alopecia areata. cDNA serving as the sequencing template came from extracted, reverse transcribed RNA. The data were produced by immunoSEQ multiplex PCR, yet TCRdb's version contains in-frame clones alone and is incomplete. Recorded here are about 110,000 clones, none singletons. The sample was lesional skin. The origin of the receptors is a C3H/HeJ mouse with alopecia areata. MHC haplotype of the mouse line: H2-k.

This clone was found a few times. The genes are named according to mouse. The missing CDR3 end, 4 residues past where the read stops, is filled in from the germline J gene. The chain links TRBV13-3 to TRBJ2-5, with D possibly TRBD1 on 6 matching bases. The CDR3 runs 15 residues. Trimming took 3 bases from V and 2 from J, leaving 13 bases between them. Germline-derived CDR1 and CDR2 are NNHDY and SYVADS. Partial CDR3 DNA: TGTGCCAGCAGTGCGGCCGGGACATTCCAAGAC. Its protein is CASSAAGTFQD. The entire CDR3 protein reads CASSAAGTFQDTQYF.

This clone was recorded a few times. All gene names here are mouse names. With the read ending 4 residues before the CDR3 end, the germline J gene is used to fill in that end. V usage is TRBV13-3 and J usage is TRBJ2-7, with D perhaps TRBD1 (6 bases). Germline assignment: CDR1 NNHDY and CDR2 SYVADS. Deletions cut 9 bases from V and 3 bases from J, with 13 bases between. CDR3 length equals 12 residues. CDR3 DNA, as far as it was read: TGTGCCACCGCCTCGGACAGCTAT. Encoded protein: CATASDSY. The CDR3 in full is CATASDSYEQYF.

This clone occurred a few times. Gene labels here are mouse ones. The CDR3 end is not reached by the read, which stops 4 residues before it; the germline J gene fills it in. This sequence joins TRBV13-3 and TRBJ2-3; the match to TRBD2 covers 8 bases. CDR3 size: 16 residues. Germline V gene data show CDR1 as NNHDY and CDR2 as SYVADS. Trimming cost V 1 base and J 1 base; bases outside gene matches: 5. The CDR3 sequence: CASSDLGGTGAETLYF. The part of the CDR3 DNA that was read is TGTGCCAGCAGTGATTTGGGGGGGACCGGTGCAGAA.

In its sample, this clone was seen a few times. Genes and germline come from the mouse. The CDR3 end is not reached by the read, which stops 4 residues before it; the germline J gene fills it in. The chain couples TRBV13-3 to TRBJ2-7, with 8 bases matching TRBD2. Germline values: CDR1 NNHDY, CDR2 SYVADS. After removal of 5 bases from V and 0 bases from J, the junction contained 7 bases not matched to a gene. This CDR3 is built from 15 residues. CDR3 residues: CASSRLGRSSYEQYF. The CDR3 bases that were read are TGTGCCAGCAGCCGACTGGGGAGGAGCTCCTAT.

Worth noting for this clone: TCRdb's protein and the DNA translation differ at residue 10; the protein here comes from the DNA. Gene names denote mouse genes. The read gets to within 3 residues of the CDR3 end, and the germline J gene fills in the rest. The chain carries TRBV13-3 and TRBJ1-3; D is uncertain. Trimming removed 2 bases at V and 3 bases at J, with 6 bases between. The CDR3 sequence is 13 residues long. Germline V gives CDR1 NNHDY, CDR2 SYVADS. The CDR3 DNA, read in part, is TGTGCCAGCAGTGAACCAGTTGGAAATACG. Its protein product is CASSEPVGNT. The CDR3 in full is CASSEPVGNTLYF.

With regard to this clone: The gene names given are mouse names. The CDR3 extends 4 residues past the end of the read, so its final part is completed from the germline J gene. V is TRBV1 and J is TRBJ2-4; 7 positions agree with TRBD1. From germline, CDR1 is NSQYPW and CDR2 LRSPGD (reference sequence). J was trimmed by 0 bases and V by 3 bases; bases with no gene match: 6. The length of the CDR3 is 16 residues. The CDR3: CTCSALGTDSQNTLYF. The sequenced part of the CDR3 DNA is TGCACCTGCAGTGCCCTCGGGACAGATAGTCAAAAC.

Note on this clone: Germline and genes here are mouse. The read is 4 residues too short to cover the CDR3 end, so that end is filled in from the germline J gene. J is TRBJ2-1 and V is TRBV5; D possibly corresponds to TRBD2 (6 bases). The germline V gene has CDR1 LGHNA and CDR2 YNLKQL (reference sequence). The CDR3 sequence is 14 residues long. CDR3 DNA (partial): TGTGCCAGCAGCTCCCGGGACTTCATGCCT. This sequence encodes CASSSRDFMP. From start to end, the CDR3 is CASSSRDFMPEQFF.

Of note for this clone: Gene labels here are mouse ones. The read finishes 4 residues shy of the CDR3 end, and the germline J gene is used to complete it. This chain joins TRBV13-3 and TRBJ1-2; D remains ambiguous. V dropped 1 base and J dropped 4 bases, with 11 bases sitting between them. The CDR3 length is 14 residues. CDR1 and CDR2 (germline): NNHDY, SYVADS. The sequenced CDR3 bases are TGTGCCAGCAGTGATAACCAGGCGGTCTCC. Translating it yields CASSDNQAVS. The whole CDR3 sequence reads CASSDNQAVSDYTF.

The table lists this clone with many counts. Each gene name is a mouse one. The read falls 4 residues short of the CDR3 end, and the missing part is taken from the germline J gene. The chain uses TRBV13-3 and TRBJ1-2; weak D call: TRBD1 (6 bases). Germline V lookup: CDR1 NNHDY, CDR2 SYVADS. The CDR3 has 14 residues. V shed 5 bases and J shed 0 bases, with 11 bases lying between them. The CDR3: CASSRTATNSDYTF. Incomplete CDR3 DNA: TGTGCCAGCAGCCGGACAGCCACAAACTCC.

Of note for this clone: These gene names are mouse names. CDR3 loop: CASKQGTETLYF. The covered CDR3 bases are TGTGCCAGCAAACAGGGGACAGAA. The rearrangement joins TRBV13-1 to TRBJ2-3, with TRBD1 matching 7 bases. The read is 4 residues too short to cover the CDR3 end, so that end is filled in from the germline J gene. This CDR3 is 12 amino acids long. In germline, CDR1 is NSHNY, CDR2 SYGAGN. J was trimmed by 4 bases and V by 6 bases; bases with no gene match: 2.

In its sample, this clone was seen a few times. Gene names refer to mouse genes. Coverage ceases 4 residues before the CDR3 finishes, and the germline J gene fills in the end. The chain couples TRBV19 to TRBJ2-1; tentatively, D is TRBD1 (6 bases). This CDR3 spans 14 amino acids. From germline, CDR1 is FNHDT and CDR2 SITEND (reference sequence). The V end lost 5 bases, the J end lost 3 bases, and 12 bases lay between the germline ends. CDR3 DNA (partial): TGTGCCAGCAGAATCGGGACAACCTATGCT. Its translation is CASRIGTTYA. In full, the CDR3 is CASRIGTTYAEQFF.

This clone was detected a few times. All gene names here are mouse names. Read coverage stops 4 residues before the CDR3 terminus; the germline J gene supplies the remainder. V usage is TRBV13-1 and J usage is TRBJ2-1; weak D call: TRBD1 (5 bases). Trimming took off 9 bases at V and 1 base at J, with 8 bases between the two ends. Germline CDR1 and CDR2: NSHNY and SYGAGN. The CDR3 totals 12 residues. The CDR3 sequence: CATRQNYAEQFF. The DNA read from the CDR3 is TGTGCCACGCGACAGAACTATGCT.

This clone occurred a few times. Genes and germline come from the mouse. Read coverage stops 4 residues before the CDR3 terminus; the germline J gene supplies the remainder. This rearrangement joins TRBV19 to TRBJ2-5; tentative D call: TRBD1 (6 bases). The germline gives CDR1 FNHDT, CDR2 SITEND (reference sequence). The V and J ends lost 5 bases and 3 bases respectively, with 10 bases between them. The CDR3 consists of 13 residues. CDR3 DNA, as far as it was read: TGTGCCAGCAGGGAGACAGGACAAGAC. This sequence encodes CASRETGQD. The CDR3 reads in full as CASRETGQDTQYF.

On this clone: Gene names are the mouse ones. The read finishes 4 residues shy of the CDR3 end, and the germline J gene is used to complete it. This sample also contains other DNA sequences that code for the same CDR3. V gene TRBV13-3 combines with J gene TRBJ2-7, with D tentatively TRBD1 (5 bases). Between the trimmed V and J ends, which lost 3 bases and 1 base, there was a span of 8 bases. This CDR3 has 13 amino acids. Germline V gene lookup returns CDR1 NNHDY and CDR2 SYVADS. Here the CDR3 reads CASSGTPSYEQYF. The sequenced CDR3 bases are TGTGCCAGCAGTGGGACACCTTCCTAT.